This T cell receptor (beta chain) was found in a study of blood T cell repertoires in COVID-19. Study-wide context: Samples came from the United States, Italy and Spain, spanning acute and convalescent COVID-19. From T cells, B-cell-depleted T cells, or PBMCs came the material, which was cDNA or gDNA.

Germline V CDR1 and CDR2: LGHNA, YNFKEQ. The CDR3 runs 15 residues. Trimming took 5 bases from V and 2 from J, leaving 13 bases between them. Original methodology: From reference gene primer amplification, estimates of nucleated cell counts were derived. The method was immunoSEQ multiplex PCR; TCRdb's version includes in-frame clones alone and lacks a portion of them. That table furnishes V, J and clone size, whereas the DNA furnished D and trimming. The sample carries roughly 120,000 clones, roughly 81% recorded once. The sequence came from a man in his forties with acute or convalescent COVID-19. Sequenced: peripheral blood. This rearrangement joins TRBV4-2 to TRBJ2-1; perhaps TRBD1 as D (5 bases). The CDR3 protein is CASSKSRGTYNEQFF. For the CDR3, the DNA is TGTGCCAGCAGCAAATCTAGGGGCACCTACAATGAGCAGTTCTTC.